This TCR beta chain was recovered during a study of cytomegalovirus exposure and HLA in healthy donors. Looking at the study overall: Most donors, 81% of over 300 genotyped, fell in the Caucasian-associated ancestry cluster. General study findings and limits: A likely sequencing artifact accounted for one observed cluster of highly shared sequence variants.

Healthy people donating bone marrow made up the donors. The primer mix had 60 Vbeta and 13 Jbeta primers. Libraries were prepared by immunoSEQ multiplex PCR; TCRdb keeps only in-frame clonotypes and omits some of them. Of some 130,000 clones listed, roughly 82% were seen once; the top ten hold 4% to 5%. V lost 2 bases and J lost 1; bases outside the gene matches: 9. Germline V gene data show CDR1 as SGDLS and CDR2 as YYNGEE. The CDR3 extends over 17 amino acids. Note on this clone: Antigen: not known.

Sequenced sample: PBMCs. The clonotype comes from a male donor in good health and CMV-seropositive. The chain links TRBV9 to TRBJ2-1; 7 bases agree with TRBD2. The CDR3 nucleotides read TGTGCCAGCAGCGTCACCACCGGGACTAATTCCTACAATGAGCAGTTCTTC. This sequence encodes CASSVTTGTNSYNEQFF.